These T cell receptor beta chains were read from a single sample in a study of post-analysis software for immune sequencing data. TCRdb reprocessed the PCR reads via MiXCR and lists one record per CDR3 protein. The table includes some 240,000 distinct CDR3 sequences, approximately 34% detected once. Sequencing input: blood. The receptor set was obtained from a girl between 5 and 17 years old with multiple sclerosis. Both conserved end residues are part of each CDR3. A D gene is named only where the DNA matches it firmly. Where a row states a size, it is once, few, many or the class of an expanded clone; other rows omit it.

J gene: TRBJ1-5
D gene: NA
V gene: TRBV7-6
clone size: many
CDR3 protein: CASSSSPGQPQHF
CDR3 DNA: TGTGCCAGCAGCTCCTCGCCGGGTCAGCCCCAGCATTTT

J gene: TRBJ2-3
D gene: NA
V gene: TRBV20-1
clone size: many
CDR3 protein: CSARSIGSQGSDTQYF
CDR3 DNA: TGCAGTGCTAGATCGATTGGGAGTCAGGGGTCAGATACGCAGTATTTT

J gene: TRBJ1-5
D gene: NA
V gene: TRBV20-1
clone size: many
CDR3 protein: CSARSTAYQPQHF
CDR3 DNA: TGCAGTGCCCGATCGACAGCCTATCAGCCCCAGCATTTT

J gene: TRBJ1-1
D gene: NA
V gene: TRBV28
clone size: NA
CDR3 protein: CAGSLPLGRLSTEAFF
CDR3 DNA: TGTGCCGGCAGTTTACCCCTCGGCAGGTTGAGCACTGAAGCTTTCTTT

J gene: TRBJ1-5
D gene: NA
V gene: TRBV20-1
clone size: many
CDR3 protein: CSARDSGGASNQPQHF
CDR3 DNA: TGCAGTGCTAGAGATAGCGGGGGCGCGAGCAATCAGCCCCAGCATTTT

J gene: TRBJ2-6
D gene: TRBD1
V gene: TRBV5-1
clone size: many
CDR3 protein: CASSLVQGARTGANVLTF
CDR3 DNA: TGCGCCAGCAGCTTGGTACAGGGGGCGCGTACTGGGGCCAACGTCCTGACTTTC

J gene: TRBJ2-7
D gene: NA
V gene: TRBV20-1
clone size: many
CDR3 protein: CSARRPGGETYEQYF
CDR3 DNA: TGCAGTGCTAGACGCCCGGGGGGCGAAACCTACGAGCAGTACTTC

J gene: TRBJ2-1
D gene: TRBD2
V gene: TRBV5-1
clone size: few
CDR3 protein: CASSLDGAGGLLPHEQFF
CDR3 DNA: TGCGCCAGCAGCTTGGATGGAGCGGGGGGGTTGTTACCGCATGAGCAGTTCTTC

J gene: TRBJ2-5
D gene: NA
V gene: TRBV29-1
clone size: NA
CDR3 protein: CSVEKGGGSYQETQYF
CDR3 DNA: TGCAGCGTTGAAAAGGGAGGTGGCTCGTACCAAGAGACCCAGTACTTC

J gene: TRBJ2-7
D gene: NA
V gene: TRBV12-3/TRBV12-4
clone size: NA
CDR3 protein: CASTQGYNEQYF
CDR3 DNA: TGTGCCAGCACTCAGGGATACAATGAGCAGTACTTC

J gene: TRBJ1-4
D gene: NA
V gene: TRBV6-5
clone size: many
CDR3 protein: CASSVRGDDEKLFF
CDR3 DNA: TGTGCCAGCAGTGTGAGGGGTGACGATGAAAAACTGTTTTTT

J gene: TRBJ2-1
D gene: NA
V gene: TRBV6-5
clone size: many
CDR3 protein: CASSYSSGSSYNEQFF
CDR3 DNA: TGTGCCAGCAGTTACTCGTCGGGGAGCTCCTACAATGAGCAGTTCTTC

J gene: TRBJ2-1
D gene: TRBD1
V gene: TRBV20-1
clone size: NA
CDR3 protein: CSALHLDRGYNEQFF
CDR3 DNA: TGCAGTGCTCTACATTTGGACAGGGGCTACAATGAGCAGTTCTTC

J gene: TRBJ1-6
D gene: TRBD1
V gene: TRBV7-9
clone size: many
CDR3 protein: CASRDTGANSPLHF
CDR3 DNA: TGTGCCAGCAGGGATACAGGGGCCAATTCACCCCTCCACTTT

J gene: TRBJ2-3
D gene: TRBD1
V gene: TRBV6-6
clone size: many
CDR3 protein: CASRRDRGFTDTQYF
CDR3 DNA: TGTGCCAGCAGGAGGGACAGGGGATTCACAGATACGCAGTATTTT

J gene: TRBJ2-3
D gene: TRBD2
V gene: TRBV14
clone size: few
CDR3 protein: CASSQVAGGYTDTQYF
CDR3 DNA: TGTGCCAGCAGCCAGGTAGCGGGGGGCTACACAGATACGCAGTATTTT

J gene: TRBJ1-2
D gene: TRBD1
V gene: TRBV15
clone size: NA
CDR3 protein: CATSKGQGESGYTF
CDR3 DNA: TGTGCCACCAGCAAAGGACAGGGGGAGTCTGGCTACACCTTC

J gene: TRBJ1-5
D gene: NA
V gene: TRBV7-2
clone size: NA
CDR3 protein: CASSIGTGPQHF
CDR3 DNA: TGTGCCAGCAGCATAGGGACGGGTCCCCAGCATTTT

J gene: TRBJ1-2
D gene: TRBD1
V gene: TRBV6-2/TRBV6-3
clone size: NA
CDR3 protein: CASRGGTENYGYTF
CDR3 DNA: TGTGCCAGCAGGGGAGGGACAGAAAACTATGGCTACACCTTC

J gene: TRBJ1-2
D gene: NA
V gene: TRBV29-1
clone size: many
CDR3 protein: CSVGGSYGYTF
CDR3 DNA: TGCAGCGTTGGAGGAAGCTATGGCTACACCTTC

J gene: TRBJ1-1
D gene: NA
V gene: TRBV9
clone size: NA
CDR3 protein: CASSVRRDTAAFF
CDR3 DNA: TGTGCCAGCAGCGTAAGGAGGGACACTGCAGCTTTCTTT

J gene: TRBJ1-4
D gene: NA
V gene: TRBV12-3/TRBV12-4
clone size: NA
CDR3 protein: CASRERGGEKLFF
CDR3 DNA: TGTGCCAGCAGAGAGAGGGGTGGCGAAAAACTGTTTTTT

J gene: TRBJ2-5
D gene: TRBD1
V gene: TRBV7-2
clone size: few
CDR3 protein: CASSGGDRWASHEQYF
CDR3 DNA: TGTGCCAGCAGCGGAGGGGACAGGTGGGCCTCCCATGAGCAGTACTTC

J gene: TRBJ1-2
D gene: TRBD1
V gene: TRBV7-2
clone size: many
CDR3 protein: CASSLTSGTGHGYTF
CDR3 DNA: TGTGCCAGCAGCCTAACATCCGGGACAGGGCATGGCTACACCTTC

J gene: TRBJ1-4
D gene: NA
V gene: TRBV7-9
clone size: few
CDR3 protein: CASSTGIYNEKLFF
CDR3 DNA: TGTGCCAGCAGCACCGGGATATACAATGAAAAACTGTTTTTT

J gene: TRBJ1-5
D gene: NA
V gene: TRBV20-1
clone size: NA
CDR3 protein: CSARDGSQPQNF
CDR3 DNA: TGCAGTGCTAGAGATGGTTCCCAGCCCCAGAATTTT

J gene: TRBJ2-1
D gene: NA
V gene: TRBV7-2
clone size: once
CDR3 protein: CASSFKGNEQFF
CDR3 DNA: TGTGCCAGCAGCTTTAAGGGGAATGAGCAGTTCTTC

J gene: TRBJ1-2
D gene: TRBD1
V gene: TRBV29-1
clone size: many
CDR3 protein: CSVGIERQGYGYTF
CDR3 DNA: TGCAGCGTTGGGATCGAGAGACAGGGATATGGCTACACCTTC

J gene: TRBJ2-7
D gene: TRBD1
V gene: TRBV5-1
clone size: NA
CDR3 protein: CASSLVSDRLYEQYF
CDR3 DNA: TGCGCCAGCAGCTTGGTGTCGGACAGGTTATACGAGCAGTACTTC

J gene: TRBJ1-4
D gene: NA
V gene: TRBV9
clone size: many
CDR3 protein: CASSVTPWEKLFF
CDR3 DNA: TGTGCCAGCAGCGTTACCCCGTGGGAAAAACTGTTTTTT

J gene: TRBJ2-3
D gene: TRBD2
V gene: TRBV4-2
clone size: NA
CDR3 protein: CASSQETSGRNTDTQYF
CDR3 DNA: TGTGCCAGCAGCCAAGAGACTAGCGGGAGAAACACAGATACGCAGTATTTT

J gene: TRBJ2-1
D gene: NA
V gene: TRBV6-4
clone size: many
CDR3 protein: CASSAGTSHNEQFF
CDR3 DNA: TGTGCCAGCAGTGCGGGGACTTCCCACAATGAGCAGTTCTTC

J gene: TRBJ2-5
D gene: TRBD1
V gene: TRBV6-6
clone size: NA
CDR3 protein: CASSTRGQRTQETQYF
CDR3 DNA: TGTGCCAGCAGTACCAGGGGACAGAGGACACAAGAGACCCAGTACTTC

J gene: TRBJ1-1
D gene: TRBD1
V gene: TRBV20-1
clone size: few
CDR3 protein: CSARGPTGTGLNTEAFF
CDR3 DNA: TGCAGTGCTAGAGGCCCCACCGGGACAGGGCTCAACACTGAAGCTTTCTTT

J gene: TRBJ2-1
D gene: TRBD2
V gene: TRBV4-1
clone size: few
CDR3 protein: CASSRTSGRGDEQFF
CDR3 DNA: TGCGCCAGCTCCCGGACTAGCGGGAGGGGGGATGAGCAGTTCTTC

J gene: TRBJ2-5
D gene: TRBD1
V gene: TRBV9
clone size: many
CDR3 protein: CASTDRASETQYF
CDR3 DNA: TGTGCCAGTACGGACAGGGCATCGGAGACCCAGTACTTC

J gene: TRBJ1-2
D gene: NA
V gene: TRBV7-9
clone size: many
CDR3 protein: CASRPTGTYGYTF
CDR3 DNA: TGTGCCAGCAGGCCTACAGGGACTTATGGCTACACCTTC

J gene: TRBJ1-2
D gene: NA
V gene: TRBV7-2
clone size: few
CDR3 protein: CASSASGAFGYTF
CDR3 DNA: TGTGCCAGCAGTGCTTCAGGGGCGTTTGGCTACACCTTC

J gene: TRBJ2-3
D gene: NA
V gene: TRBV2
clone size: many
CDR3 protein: CASSLAGTDTQYF
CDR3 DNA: TGTGCCAGCAGTTTGGCGGGGACTGATACGCAGTATTTT

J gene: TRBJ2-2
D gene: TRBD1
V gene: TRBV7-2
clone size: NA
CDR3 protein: CASRQGFGELFF
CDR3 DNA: TGTGCCAGCCGACAGGGTTTCGGGGAGCTGTTTTTT

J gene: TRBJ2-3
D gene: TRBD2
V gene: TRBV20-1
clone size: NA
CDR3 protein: CSARDRGFGAGVADTQYF
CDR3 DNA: TGCAGTGCTAGAGATCGGGGATTCGGCGCGGGAGTGGCAGATACGCAGTATTTT

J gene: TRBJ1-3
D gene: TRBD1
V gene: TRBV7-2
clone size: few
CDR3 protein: CASSQGQVTGNTIYF
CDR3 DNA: TGTGCCAGCAGCCAGGGACAGGTGACTGGAAACACCATATATTTT

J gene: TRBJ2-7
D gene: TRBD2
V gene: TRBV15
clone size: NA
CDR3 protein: CATSSARERGYEQYF
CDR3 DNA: TGTGCCACCAGCAGTGCCAGGGAGCGGGGGTACGAGCAGTACTTC

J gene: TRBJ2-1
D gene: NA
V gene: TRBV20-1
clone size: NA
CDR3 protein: CSALHRTSEEQFF
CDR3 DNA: TGCAGTGCTCTCCATCGGACCTCCGAGGAGCAGTTCTTC

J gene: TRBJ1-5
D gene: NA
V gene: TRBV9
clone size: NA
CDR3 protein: CASSVASDESNQPQHF
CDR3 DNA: TGTGCCAGCAGCGTAGCTTCGGACGAAAGCAATCAGCCCCAGCATTTT

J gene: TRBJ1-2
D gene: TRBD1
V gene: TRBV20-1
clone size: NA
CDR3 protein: CSARDLGGQGNYGYTF
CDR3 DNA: TGCAGTGCTAGAGATCTTGGTGGACAGGGGAACTATGGCTACACCTTC

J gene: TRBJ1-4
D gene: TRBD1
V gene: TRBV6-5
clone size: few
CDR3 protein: CASYDLGQGGEKLFF
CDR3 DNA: TGTGCCAGCTATGATCTCGGACAGGGTGGTGAAAAACTGTTTTTT

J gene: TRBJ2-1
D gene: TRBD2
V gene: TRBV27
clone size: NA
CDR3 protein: CASSLSGGEVYNEQFF
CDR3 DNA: TGTGCCAGCAGTTTATCTGGGGGGGAAGTCTACAATGAGCAGTTCTTC

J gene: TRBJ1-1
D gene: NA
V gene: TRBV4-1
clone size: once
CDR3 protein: CASSPRWGSTEAFF
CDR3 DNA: TGCGCCAGCAGCCCCCGTTGGGGAAGCACTGAAGCTTTCTTT

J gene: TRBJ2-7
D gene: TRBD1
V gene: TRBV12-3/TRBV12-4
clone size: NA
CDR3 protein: CASSPTGSAYEQYF
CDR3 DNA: TGTGCCAGCAGTCCGACAGGGAGTGCATACGAGCAGTACTTC

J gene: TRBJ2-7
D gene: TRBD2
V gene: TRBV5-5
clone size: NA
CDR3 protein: CASTMTSVSYEQYF
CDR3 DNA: TGTGCCAGCACCATGACTAGCGTCTCCTACGAGCAGTACTTC

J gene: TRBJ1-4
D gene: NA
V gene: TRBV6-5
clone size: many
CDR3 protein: CASSYFSSGTNEKLFF
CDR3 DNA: TGTGCCAGCAGTTATTTTTCTTCTGGAACTAATGAAAAACTGTTTTTT

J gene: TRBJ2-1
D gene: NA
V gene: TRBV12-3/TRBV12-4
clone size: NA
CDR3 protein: CASSLAGLEQFF
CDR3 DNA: TGTGCCAGCAGTTTAGCGGGGCTTGAGCAGTTCTTC

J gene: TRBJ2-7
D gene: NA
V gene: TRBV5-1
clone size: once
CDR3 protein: CVSSLDGTPAGEQYF
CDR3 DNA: TGCGTCAGCAGCTTGGATGGGACTCCGGCCGGCGAGCAGTACTTC

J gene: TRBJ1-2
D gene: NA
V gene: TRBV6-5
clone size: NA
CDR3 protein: CASSYGGSDYGYTF
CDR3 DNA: TGTGCCAGCAGTTATGGGGGGAGCGACTATGGCTACACCTTC

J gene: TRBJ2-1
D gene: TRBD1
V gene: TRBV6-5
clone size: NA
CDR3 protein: CTSRDRVYNEQFF
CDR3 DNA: TGTACCAGCCGGGACAGGGTTTACAATGAGCAGTTCTTC

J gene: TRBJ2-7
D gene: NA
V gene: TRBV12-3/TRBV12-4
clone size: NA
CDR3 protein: CASSLRRGSPYNEQYF
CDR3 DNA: TGTGCCAGCAGTCTTAGACGGGGGAGCCCATACAATGAGCAGTACTTC

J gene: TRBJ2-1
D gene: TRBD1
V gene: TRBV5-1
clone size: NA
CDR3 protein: CASSLMGQNYNEQFF
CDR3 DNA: TGCGCCAGCAGCTTGATGGGACAGAACTACAATGAGCAGTTCTTC

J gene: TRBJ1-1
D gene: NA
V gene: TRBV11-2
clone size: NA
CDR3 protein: CASSPYGTRNTEAFF
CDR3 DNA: TGTGCCAGCAGCCCCTATGGGACACGGAACACTGAAGCTTTCTTT

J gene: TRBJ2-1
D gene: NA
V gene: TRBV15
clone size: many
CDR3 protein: CATSRVGRDSYNEQFF
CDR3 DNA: TGTGCCACCAGCAGAGTCGGCCGGGACTCCTACAATGAGCAGTTCTTC